This TCR beta chain originates from a study of cytomegalovirus exposure and HLA in healthy donors. Study-wide findings and caveats: Among the CMV-associated chains, three were confirmed in vitro as specific for CMV antigens. Overall, some 160 TCR beta chains were annotated as cytomegalovirus-associated. An analysis that came later showed most CMV-associated TCR beta chains appearing HLA-restricted.

This CDR3 has 14 amino acids. Germline V lookup: CDR1 SGHVS, CDR2 FNYEAQ. V lost 5 bases and J 1 base, leaving 10 bases between the germline ends. The primer mix had 60 Vbeta and 13 Jbeta primers. Using immunoSEQ multiplex PCR, the repertoire was profiled, and TCRdb retains in-frame clones only, with some absent. The sample includes some 240,000 clones, nearly 95% of them seen just once. Notes on this clone: The target antigen is unknown.

Nominal health characterized the donors when sampled, though unrecorded immune exposures were likely. The chain joins TRBV7-6 to TRBJ2-3; D remains unclear. The TCR sequence derives from a girl aged 2 to 10 in good health and CMV-seronegative. Sequencing was carried out using PBMCs. The CDR3 DNA reads TGTGCCAGCAGCCCCAACGGTGGCACAGATACGCAGTATTTT. This gives the protein CASSPNGGTDTQYF.